Reported below is one TCR beta chain. The data stem from a study of cytomegalovirus exposure and HLA in healthy donors. The PCR employed 60 Vbeta primers together with 13 Jbeta primers. Authors' data handling: In a later analysis, the count reached some 73 million unique TCR beta chains, with roughly 12 million shared. Libraries were prepared by immunoSEQ multiplex PCR; TCRdb keeps only in-frame clonotypes and omits some of them. That table supplies the V and J calls and clone size; D and trimming were determined from the DNA. The table records fewer than 250,000 clones, about 85% of them present only once. This CDR3 comprises 14 residues. V dropped 4 bases and J dropped 1; count of bases not matched to a gene: 4. Germline V gene lookup returns CDR1 SGHNT and CDR2 YYREEE (reference sequence).

This receptor was identified in a woman between 50 and 59 years old in good health and CMV-seronegative. The chain joins TRBV5-4 to TRBJ1-1; 7 nucleotides line up with TRBD1. The sequenced sample was PBMCs. CDR3 region: CASSRRDRNTEAFF. CDR3 sequence (DNA): TGTGCCAGCAGCCGCCGGGACAGGAACACTGAAGCTTTCTTT.